Listed below are T cell receptor beta chains from one sample, sequenced in a study of regulatory T cells in long-lasting Graves disease. TCRdb passed the multiplex PCR reads through MiXCR, listing each CDR3 protein once. This table holds roughly 250,000 distinct CDR3 sequences, more than 15% found once. These same records also appear under a second study, on T cells in Graves' hyperthyroidism and ophthalmopathy.

The material sequenced was peripheral blood mononuclear cells (PBMCs), taken at new diagnosis, from a patient treated with antithyroid drugs. The receptors derive from a woman in her 30s with Graves disease. CDR3s include the opening cysteine and the closing phenylalanine or tryptophan. A D gene is named only where the DNA matches it firmly. Clone sizes are given selectively: once, few, many, or a class where the clone is expanded.

v_call: TRBV7-9; j_call: TRBJ2-1; clone_size: NA; d_call: TRBD2; cdr3_aa: CASSAGLAGVNEQFF; cdr3_nt: TGTGCCAGCAGTGCGGGGCTAGCGGGGGTCAATGAGCAGTTCTTC
v_call: TRBV6-1; j_call: TRBJ1-2; clone_size: many; d_call: TRBD1; cdr3_aa: CASRETGLPGYTF; cdr3_nt: TGTGCCAGCAGAGAGACAGGGTTACCCGGCTACACCTTC
v_call: TRBV9; j_call: TRBJ2-3; clone_size: NA; d_call: TRBD2; cdr3_aa: CASSRTSYTDTQYF; cdr3_nt: TGTGCCAGCAGCAGGACTAGTTACACAGATACGCAGTATTTT
v_call: TRBV6-5; j_call: TRBJ2-2; clone_size: NA; d_call: TRBD1; cdr3_aa: CASSSQTGYGEPFF; cdr3_nt: TGTGCCAGCAGTTCACAGACAGGGTACGGGGAGCCGTTTTTT
v_call: TRBV5-1; j_call: TRBJ1-1; clone_size: many; d_call: NA; cdr3_aa: CASSLRGVNTEAFF; cdr3_nt: TGTGCCAGCAGCTTGAGGGGGGTCAACACTGAAGCTTTCTTT
v_call: TRBV7-3; j_call: TRBJ1-6; clone_size: few; d_call: TRBD1; cdr3_aa: CASSLMAGGSSPLHF; cdr3_nt: TGTGCCAGCAGCTTAATGGCAGGGGGTAGTTCACCCCTCCACTTT
v_call: TRBV5-1; j_call: TRBJ1-1; clone_size: many; d_call: TRBD1; cdr3_aa: CASSLGGDRSEAFF; cdr3_nt: TGCGCCAGCAGCTTGGGGGGGGACAGATCTGAAGCTTTCTTT
v_call: TRBV18; j_call: TRBJ1-5; clone_size: many; d_call: NA; cdr3_aa: CASGDSTNQPQHF; cdr3_nt: TGTGCCAGCGGCGACAGTACGAATCAGCCCCAGCATTTT
v_call: TRBV5-8; j_call: TRBJ2-7; clone_size: NA; d_call: TRBD2; cdr3_aa: CASSTSVDLAGTSYEQYF; cdr3_nt: TGTGCCAGCAGCACCAGCGTGGACCTAGCGGGGACCTCCTACGAGCAGTACTTC
v_call: TRBV18; j_call: TRBJ1-2; clone_size: many; d_call: NA; cdr3_aa: CATSPGTDSNYGYTF; cdr3_nt: TGTGCCACCTCTCCCGGGACCGATTCTAACTATGGCTACACCTTC
v_call: TRBV11-2; j_call: TRBJ1-1; clone_size: once; d_call: TRBD1; cdr3_aa: CASSAGTGSNTEAFF; cdr3_nt: TGTGCCAGCAGTGCCGGGACAGGGTCGAACACTGAAGCTTTCTTT
v_call: TRBV6-9; j_call: TRBJ2-7; clone_size: NA; d_call: TRBD2; cdr3_aa: CASSYGEGKAEQYF; cdr3_nt: TGTGCCAGCAGTTACGGGGAGGGGAAGGCCGAGCAGTACTTC
v_call: TRBV10-3; j_call: TRBJ1-1; clone_size: NA; d_call: NA; cdr3_aa: CAISESGGNTEAFF; cdr3_nt: TGTGCCATCAGTGAGTCCGGGGGAAACACTGAAGCTTTCTTT
v_call: TRBV10-3; j_call: TRBJ1-5; clone_size: NA; d_call: NA; cdr3_aa: CAISDKGGVNQPQHF; cdr3_nt: TGTGCCATCAGTGATAAAGGGGGAGTGAATCAGCCCCAGCATTTT
v_call: TRBV11-2; j_call: TRBJ2-5; clone_size: many; d_call: NA; cdr3_aa: CASSLGVGVKETQYF; cdr3_nt: TGTGCCAGCAGCTTAGGTGTGGGGGTAAAGGAGACCCAGTACTTC
v_call: TRBV5-1; j_call: TRBJ2-1; clone_size: many; d_call: NA; cdr3_aa: CASSLELTTYNEQFF; cdr3_nt: TGCGCCAGCAGCTTGGAACTGACTACTTACAATGAGCAGTTCTTC
v_call: TRBV6-5; j_call: TRBJ2-1; clone_size: many; d_call: NA; cdr3_aa: CASSYLGSAYNEQFF; cdr3_nt: TGTGCCAGCAGTTACTTGGGGTCAGCCTACAATGAGCAGTTCTTC
v_call: TRBV10-3; j_call: TRBJ2-3; clone_size: many; d_call: NA; cdr3_aa: CAIRGELATDTQYF; cdr3_nt: TGTGCCATCAGGGGGGAACTGGCCACAGATACGCAGTATTTT
v_call: TRBV27; j_call: TRBJ1-2; clone_size: many; d_call: NA; cdr3_aa: CASAKQGFDYGYTF; cdr3_nt: TGTGCCAGCGCCAAACAGGGTTTCGATTATGGCTACACCTTC
v_call: TRBV2; j_call: TRBJ1-3; clone_size: many; d_call: NA; cdr3_aa: CASQLSTSSGNTIYF; cdr3_nt: TGTGCCAGCCAATTATCGACTTCCTCTGGAAACACCATATATTTT
v_call: TRBV27; j_call: TRBJ2-7; clone_size: NA; d_call: TRBD1; cdr3_aa: CASSGTGGWEQYF; cdr3_nt: TGTGCCAGCAGTGGGACAGGGGGCTGGGAGCAGTACTTC
v_call: TRBV10-1; j_call: TRBJ1-6; clone_size: NA; d_call: NA; cdr3_aa: CASSRDGSPLHF; cdr3_nt: TGCGCCAGCAGCCGGGACGGTTCACCCCTCCACTTT
v_call: TRBV5-1; j_call: TRBJ1-1; clone_size: many; d_call: NA; cdr3_aa: CASSSTGTTFEAFF; cdr3_nt: TGCGCCAGCAGCTCGACCGGGACTACCTTTGAAGCTTTCTTT
v_call: TRBV2; j_call: TRBJ2-7; clone_size: NA; d_call: NA; cdr3_aa: CASSFSQTYEQYF; cdr3_nt: TGTGCCAGCAGCTTTAGCCAAACCTACGAGCAGTACTTC